Each of the 32 T cell receptor beta chains below was sequenced from the same sample in a study of blood T cell repertoires in COVID-19. TCRdb's table, derived via immunoSEQ multiplex PCR, lists solely in-frame clones and lacks some. The table has about 320,000 clones, around 85% seen once. The sample was peripheral blood. The source of these receptors is a human donor in a cohort sampled during active COVID-19.

This clone has just a few counts. The V and J genes are TRBV6-5 and TRBJ2-7, with D possibly being TRBD2 (5 bases). V was trimmed by 4 bases and J by 8 bases, leaving 15 bases between them. CDR1 and CDR2 from the germline V gene are MNHEY and SVGAGI. The CDR3 extends over 13 amino acids. The CDR3 region is CASSSLSEGKQYF. The CDR3 DNA sequence: TGTGCCAGCAGTTCCCTTTCCGAGGGAAAGCAGTACTTC.

V is TRBV6-4 and J is TRBJ2-2, with TRBD1 matching 9 bases. Germline V CDR1 and CDR2: MRHNA, SNTAGT. V trimming: 6 bases; J trimming: 5 bases; junction bases outside the gene matches: 1. CDR3 length: 13 amino acids. The CDR3 DNA is TGTGCCAGCAGGGGACAGGGTACCGGGGAGCTGTTTTTT. Its protein is CASRGQGTGELFF.

V is TRBV9 and J is TRBJ2-1; the match to TRBD2 covers 9 bases. Looked up from germline, CDR1 is SGDLS and CDR2 is YYNGEE. The CDR3 is 15 amino acids. Losses at the gene ends were 3 bases for V and 9 bases for J; bases not matched to a gene: 10. The CDR3 DNA follows: TGTGCCAGCAGCGCCGCCGGGACTAGCAGTGGTGAGCAGTTCTTC. This sequence encodes CASSAAGTSSGEQFF.

This clone was detected a few times. The chain is built from TRBV6-5 and TRBJ1-1; D not resolved. This CDR3 comprises 16 residues. Per germline, CDR1 MNHEY and CDR2 SVGAGI. The V and J ends lost 0 bases and 2 bases respectively, with 13 bases between them. Here the CDR3 reads CASSYSGGRTNTEAFF. DNA for the CDR3: TGTGCCAGCAGTTACTCCGGCGGGCGGACTAACACTGAAGCTTTCTTT.

The chain carries TRBV6-1 and TRBJ1-4; D is perhaps TRBD1 (5 bases). This CDR3 comprises 15 residues. The V end was cut by 3 bases, the J end by 7 bases, with 15 bases between. CDR1 MNHNS and CDR2 SASEGT come from the germline V gene. The CDR3 coding sequence is TGTGCCAGCAGTGAGATGTCAGGGATTAGTGAAAAACTGTTTTTT. This encodes CASSEMSGISEKLFF.

The chain links TRBV27 to TRBJ1-2; D might be TRBD1 (5 bases). The CDR3 has 15 amino acids. CDR1 is MNHEY, CDR2 SMNVEV, per germline (reference sequence). Trimming removed 6 bases at V and 0 bases at J, with 14 bases between. CDR3 protein: CASSPTDRANYGYTF. Here the CDR3 DNA reads TGTGCCAGCAGCCCTACAGACAGAGCTAACTATGGCTACACCTTC.

The chain joins TRBV7-9 to TRBJ1-2; perhaps TRBD1 as D (6 bases). From germline, CDR1 is SEHNR and CDR2 FQNEAQ (reference sequence). V lost 6 bases, J lost 4 bases, and 24 bases lay in between. The CDR3 has 17 amino acids. The CDR3 is CASSSEGGGTPGYGYTF. DNA of the CDR3: TGTGCCAGCAGTTCGGAAGGGGGGGGGACCCCCGGCTATGGCTACACCTTC.

V is TRBV10-1 and J is TRBJ2-1; the D gene is possibly TRBD2 (7 bases). V was cut by 3 bases and J by 7 bases, with 16 bases left in between. The germline gives CDR1 WNHNN, CDR2 SYGVQD (reference sequence). The CDR3 covers 15 residues. CDR3 sequence (DNA): TGCGCCAGCAGTGAATGGAGGGGGGGAATAAATGAGCAGTTCTTC. Translating gives CASSEWRGGINEQFF.

This sequence joins TRBV7-9 and TRBJ2-7, with 7 bases identical to TRBD2. Germline CDR1 is SEHNR and CDR2 is FQNEAQ (reference sequence). Germline trimming cut 2 bases from V and 2 bases from J; bases unmatched to any gene: 3. The CDR3 is 14 residues long. The DNA for the CDR3 is TGTGCCAGCAGCTTATTGGGGGGGACCTACGAGCAGTACTTC. Encoded protein: CASSLLGGTYEQYF.

This chain uses TRBV27 with TRBJ2-3; 10 bases map to TRBD1. V was clipped by 1 base and J by 1 base; unmatched bases: 2. This CDR3 comprises 16 residues. CDR1 is MNHEY and CDR2 is SMNVEV in the germline V gene (reference sequence). DNA of the CDR3: TGTGCCAGCAGTTTATGGGGGACAGGGGGCACAGATACGCAGTATTTT. This codes for CASSLWGTGGTDTQYF.

This chain links TRBV7-2 with TRBJ1-1; D possibly corresponds to TRBD1 (6 bases). The germline V gene encodes CDR1 SGHTA and CDR2 FQGNSA. The CDR3 runs 14 residues. Trimming shortened V by 4 bases and J by 10 bases, and 19 bases separated the two germline ends. The CDR3: CASSSRGGSSRAFF. The CDR3 nucleotides are TGTGCCAGCAGCTCAAGGGGGGGCTCTAGTAGAGCTTTCTTT.

A single count supports this clone. The V call is TRBV5-5, the J call TRBJ1-1, with D unresolved. Germline CDR1 and CDR2: SGHKS and YYEKEE (reference sequence). V dropped 5 bases and J dropped 1 base, with 12 bases sitting between them. There are 14 residues in the CDR3. The CDR3 coding sequence is TGTGCCAGCAGGCCTGGGAGGGAGAACACTGAAGCTTTCTTT. Translating gives CASRPGRENTEAFF.

The rearrangement joins TRBV7-9 to TRBJ1-1, with D unresolved. The CDR3 is 13 residues long. Germline values: CDR1 SEHNR, CDR2 FQNEAQ (reference sequence). V lost 5 bases and J lost 8, with 15 bases in between. The CDR3 DNA sequence: TGTGCCAGCAGCCCGATGGGCGACGGCGAAGCTTTCTTT. Translating gives CASSPMGDGEAFF.

Written as DNA, the CDR3 is TGTGCCAGTAGTATAGGGGACAGAGCTTTAACTATCACAGATACGCAGTATTTT. Protein: CASSIGDRALTITDTQYF. The genes are TRBV19 and TRBJ2-3; 7 bases match TRBD1. The CDR3 has 18 amino acids. CDR1 is LNHDA, CDR2 SQIVND, per germline (reference sequence). Trimming removed 1 base from V and 2 bases from J; junction bases left unmatched: 12. Full variable domain (missing parts from reference TRBV19 and TRBJ2-3): DGGITQSPKYLFRKEGQNVTLSCEQNLNHDAMYWYRQDPGQGLRLIYYSQIVNDFQKGDIAEGYSVSREKKESFPLTVTSAQKNPTAFYLCASSIGDRALTITDTQYFGPGTRLTVL.

The rearrangement links TRBV5-4 to TRBJ1-3; tentatively, D is TRBD1 (5 bases). This CDR3 spans 15 amino acids. The germline V and J ends were trimmed by 4 bases and 0 bases, with 11 bases remaining between them. Germline V gene sequence: CDR1 SGHNT, CDR2 YYREEE (reference sequence). The CDR3 spells CASSPPGNSGNTIYF. The CDR3 DNA follows: TGTGCCAGCAGCCCCCCAGGGAACTCTGGAAACACCATATATTTT.

This clone came up once. The chain uses TRBV9 and TRBJ2-1, with a possible D match to TRBD1 (5 bases). V lost 0 bases, J lost 7 bases, and 17 bases lay in between. From germline, CDR1 is SGDLS and CDR2 YYNGEE. CDR3 length: 16 amino acids. The CDR3 DNA is TGTGCCAGCAGCGTAGCCACCGGGCCAGGGTGGAATGAGCAGTTCTTC. Amino acids: CASSVATGPGWNEQFF.

The chain carries TRBV25-1 and TRBJ1-6, with TRBD1 as a possible D gene (5 bases). The CDR3 is 15 residues long. Trimming cost V 3 bases and J 6 bases, with 12 bases left between them. The germline V gene encodes CDR1 MGHDK and CDR2 SYGVNS. CDR3 bases: TGTGCCAGCAGTGAGGGGGGGAAATTTAATTCACCCCTCCACTTT. It encodes CASSEGGKFNSPLHF.

This clone was seen just once. The CDR3 DNA reads as TGCAGCGTTATGGGGCTTCCCCGGGAGGGCTACACCTTC. This codes for CSVMGLPREGYTF. This chain uses TRBV29-1 with TRBJ1-2; a possible D gene is TRBD1 (5 bases). CDR1 is SQVTM, CDR2 ANQGSEA, per germline. The CDR3 has 13 amino acids. Trimming pared 5 bases from V and 8 bases from J, leaving 18 bases between.

The V call is TRBV30, the J call TRBJ1-1; D gene ambiguous. This CDR3 is 11 amino acids long. Looked up from germline, CDR1 is GTSNPN and CDR2 is SVGIG (reference sequence). Deletions cut 3 bases from V and 10 bases from J, with 12 bases between. As DNA, the CDR3 is TGTGCCTGGAGATCAGGCAACGGAGCTTTCTTT. Amino acids: CAWRSGNGAFF.

This chain links TRBV27 with TRBJ1-4; TRBD1 aligns across 8 bases. Per germline, CDR1 MNHEY and CDR2 SMNVEV (reference sequence). CDR3 length: 15 residues. The trim removed 4 bases at V and 4 bases at J, leaving 5 bases unmatched. The CDR3 DNA is TGTGCCAGCAGTTCCCTTGGACAGGGTAATGAAAAACTGTTTTTT. Translation gives CASSSLGQGNEKLFF. Looking up the rest from reference TRBV27 and TRBJ1-4 gives the full variable domain: EAQVTQNPRYLITVTGKKLTVTCSQNMNHEYMSWYRQDPGLGLRQIYYSMNVEVTDKGDVPEGYKVSRKEKRNFPLILESPSPNQTSLYFCASSSLGQGNEKLFFGSGTQLSVL.

The rearrangement uses TRBV12-5 and TRBJ2-2; perhaps TRBD1 as D (7 bases). Germline V lookup: CDR1 LGHNT, CDR2 FRNRAP. The CDR3 totals 15 residues. The V gene lost 4 bases and the J gene lost 4 bases, with 13 bases spanning the gap. The CDR3 sequence is CASGSRQGLTGELFF. CDR3 DNA: TGTGCTAGTGGTTCCCGACAGGGACTCACCGGGGAGCTGTTTTTT.

V is TRBV7-9 and J is TRBJ2-7; 11 nucleotides line up with TRBD1. This CDR3 region has 13 residues. Per germline, CDR1 SEHNR and CDR2 FQNEAQ (reference sequence). V shed 4 bases and J 12 bases; nucleotides not matched to a gene: 8. As DNA, the CDR3 is TGTGCCAGCAGCTCCCTGGACAGGGGGCCCTCGTACTTC. Translation gives CASSSLDRGPSYF.

This chain uses TRBV6-5 with TRBJ1-2; 8 bases are a match to TRBD1. This CDR3 contains 14 residues. V lost 5 bases to trimming and J lost 4 bases; unmatched junction nucleotides: 6. Germline CDR1 MNHEY, CDR2 SVGAGI. CDR3 loop: CASSPTQGGYGYTF. The CDR3 DNA sequence: TGTGCCAGCAGTCCTACACAGGGGGGCTATGGCTACACCTTC.

The J gene is TRBJ2-7, the V gene TRBV7-9; D is ambiguous. In germline, CDR1 is SEHNR, CDR2 FQNEAQ (reference sequence). The CDR3 spans 12 residues. V was trimmed by 5 bases and J by 7 bases, leaving 12 bases between them. CDR3: CASSRSAEEQYF. DNA for the CDR3: TGTGCCAGCAGCCGCTCCGCGGAGGAGCAGTACTTC.

The chain joins TRBV24-1 to TRBJ1-1, with D possibly TRBD1 on 5 matching bases. CDR3 length equals 16 residues. The ends were cut back, 0 bases at V and 0 bases at J, with 10 bases in the middle. Germline assignment: CDR1 KGHDR and CDR2 SFDVKD. CDR3 DNA sequence: TGTGCCACCAGTGATTTGCTCCGGGGGGTGAACACTGAAGCTTTCTTT. Translated: CATSDLLRGVNTEAFF.

V is TRBV29-1 and J is TRBJ1-2; the match to TRBD1 covers 12 bases. The J segment lost 8 bases and the V segment lost 6 bases, leaving 10 bases of the junction unmatched. CDR3 size: 14 residues. Germline CDR1 is SQVTM and CDR2 is ANQGSEA. CDR3 nucleotide sequence: TGCAGCGTCCAAAAGGGACAGGGGGCGGGAGGCTACACCTTC. The encoded protein is CSVQKGQGAGGYTF.

V is TRBV5-7 and J is TRBJ1-4; D may be TRBD1 (5 bases). TRBV5-7 is annotated as an ORF whose role is uncertain. The ends were cut back, 0 bases at V and 2 bases at J, with 11 bases in the middle. The CDR3 consists of 16 residues. The CDR3 DNA follows: TGTGCCAGCAGCTTGGGGACATCCGGGACTAATGAAAAACTGTTTTTT. It codes for CASSLGTSGTNEKLFF.

This chain uses TRBV19 with TRBJ2-5; possible D gene TRBD1, 6 bases. Trimming stripped 2 bases from V and 4 bases from J, with 8 bases between. Per germline, CDR1 LNHDA and CDR2 SQIVND (reference sequence). CDR3 length equals 13 residues. The DNA for the CDR3 is TGTGCCAGTAGTATACCAGGGGTAGAGACCCAGTACTTC. Amino acids: CASSIPGVETQYF.

This chain uses TRBV6-5 with TRBJ1-6; 8 nucleotides line up with TRBD1. J was trimmed by 7 bases and V by 6 bases; bases with no gene match: 8. Germline CDR1 MNHEY, CDR2 SVGAGI. CDR3 length: 15 residues. The CDR3 loop reads CASRPRTGQNSPLHF. CDR3 coding DNA: TGTGCCAGCAGACCACGGACAGGGCAGAATTCACCCCTCCACTTT.

This chain uses TRBV14 with TRBJ2-3; no firm D call. V lost 0 bases and J 5 bases, leaving 9 bases between the germline ends. The CDR3 spans 14 residues. Germline V gene lookup returns CDR1 SGHDN and CDR2 FVKESK. The CDR3 nucleotides are TGTGCCAGCAGCCAAGATCATCCAGTAGATACGCAGTATTTT. Encoded protein: CASSQDHPVDTQYF.

The CDR3 DNA is TGTGCCAGCAGCCAAGATGGCGAGGGAGGTGGAAACACCATATATTTT. Translation: CASSQDGEGGGNTIYF. The genes are TRBV4-2 and TRBJ1-3; D not resolved. Per the germline V gene, CDR1 is LGHNA and CDR2 is YNFKEQ. The ends were cut back, 0 bases at V and 3 bases at J, with 12 bases in the middle. The CDR3 runs 16 residues.

V and J are TRBV2 and TRBJ1-6; 7 bases agree with TRBD1. J lost 0 bases, V lost 6 bases, and 5 bases had no gene match. Germline V CDR1 and CDR2: SNHLY, FYNNEI. The CDR3 contains 16 residues. DNA for the CDR3: TGTGCCAGCAGCAAACAGGGGAGCTCCTATAATTCACCCCTCCACTTT. Amino acid sequence: CASSKQGSSYNSPLHF.